This T cell receptor beta chain was retrieved from a study of shared clonotypes between healthy human individuals. Several immunoSEQ 96-well plates shared each subset's DNA, each plate a replicate. The table came from immunoSEQ multiplex PCR; TCRdb's copy has only in-frame clones and leaves some out. The data contain about 1.5 million clones, under 99% of them singletons. CDR3 length: 15 residues. The V segment lost 5 bases and the J segment 7 bases; nucleotides outside the gene matches: 7. Germline assignment: CDR1 SGHVS and CDR2 FQNEAQ. A single count supports this clone. This receptor was taken from a man under 40 in good health. This chain uses TRBV7-8 with TRBJ1-5; 11 nucleotides line up with TRBD1. Sequenced input: naive CD4+ T cells sorted from blood. The sample's subset: CD45RA+ positively selected. The DNA for the CDR3 is TGTGCCAGCAGCCTCGGGACAGGGGGGGACCAGCCCCAGCATTTT. It is translated as CASSLGTGGDQPQHF. Drawing the rest from reference TRBV7-8 and TRBJ1-5, the complete variable domain is GAGVSQSPRYKVAKRGQDVALRCDPISGHVSLFWYQQALGQGPEFLTYFQNEAQLDKSGLPSDRFFAERPEGSVSTLKIQRTQQEDSAVYLCASSLGTGGDQPQHFGDGTRLSIL.